A selection of T cell receptor beta chains follows, all from one sample in a study of OX40 agonist ivuxolimab in advanced cancers. The protocol was immunoSEQ multiplex PCR, while the TCRdb copy is restricted to in-frame clones and leaves out a portion. This table holds fewer than 70,000 clones, over 80% found once. The sample consisted of CD4+ or CD8+ T cells sorted from blood, taken in a trial of the OX40 agonist ivuxolimab. These receptors all come from an adult with an advanced solid tumor such as melanoma, head and neck, liver or kidney cancer. CDR3s include the opening cysteine and the closing phenylalanine or tryptophan. Each record gives: J gene, clone size, V gene, D gene, CDR3 DNA, CDR3 protein. The D gene is left open where the match is weak. Not all rows give a size; the values are once, few, many and, for expanded clones, a class.

TRBJ1-1 once TRBV7-3 TRBD1 TGTGCCAGCAGCGGACAGGGGGCCGGTAAAGCTTTCTTT CASSGQGAGKAFF
TRBJ2-3 - TRBV5-1 - TGCGCCAGCAGCTTCCAGGACACAGATACGCAGTATTTT CASSFQDTDTQYF
TRBJ2-7 - TRBV18 TRBD1 TGTGCCAGCTCACCAGGGACAGGCACCTCCTACGAGCAGTACTTC CASSPGTGTSYEQYF
TRBJ1-5 - TRBV4-1 - TGCGCCAGCAGCCCAGGTGTCCAATCAGATAGCAATCAGCCCCAGCATTTT CASSPGVQSDSNQPQHF
TRBJ2-7 - TRBV18 - TGTGCCAGCTCAATTAGGGACACCAACCTTTCCGAGCAGTACTTC CASSIRDTNLSEQYF
TRBJ2-3 - TRBV28 - TGTGCCAGCCTCCCGACTGGGTTGGGCACAGATACGCAGTATTTT CASLPTGLGTDTQYF
TRBJ2-5 - TRBV6-5 - TGTGCCAGCAGTCCGGGACGGCTACAAGAGACCCAGTACTTC CASSPGRLQETQYF
TRBJ2-1 - TRBV13 - TGTGCCAGCAGCGACCCCCAGAGGAGGATTGAGCAGTTCTTC CASSDPQRRIEQFF
TRBJ2-7 - TRBV28 - TGTGCCAGCAGGCAAGGGGGGAACTCCTACGAGCAGTACTTC CASRQGGNSYEQYF
TRBJ1-4 - TRBV18 - TGTGCCAGCTCACCAATAGGCCAGGGCGAAAAACTGTTTTTT CASSPIGQGEKLFF
TRBJ1-1 - TRBV7-2 - TGTGCCAGCAGCCCGCGGGGGAACACTGAAGCTTTCTTT CASSPRGNTEAFF
TRBJ1-5 - TRBV5-5 TRBD1 TGTGCCAGCAGCTTAAGACAGGGGGATCAGCCCCAGCATTTT CASSLRQGDQPQHF
TRBJ2-1 - TRBV7-9 - TGTGCCAGCAGCTTAGCACGGCAGGGCGCTGAGCAGTTCTTC CASSLARQGAEQFF
TRBJ2-3 - TRBV11-3 - TGTGCCAGCAGTACCGTGGGGGGCACAGATACGCAGTATTTT CASSTVGGTDTQYF
TRBJ1-1 once TRBV4-2 TRBD1 TGTGCCAGCAGCCAACCACAGGGGGAGGTCACTGAAGCTTTCTTT CASSQPQGEVTEAFF
TRBJ1-6 - TRBV28 TRBD1 TGTGCCATCTCCCCGGGACAGGTTTGGGACTCCTATAATTCACCCCTCCACTTT CAISPGQVWDSYNSPLHF
TRBJ2-2 - TRBV7-2 TRBD2 TGTGCCAGCAGCTTAGCCGCGGGGGGTCCCACCGGGGAGCTGTTTTTT CASSLAAGGPTGELFF
TRBJ2-2 - TRBV7-3 - TGTGCCAGCAGCTTATCCCACAGGGCCAGGGAGCTGTTTTTT CASSLSHRARELFF
TRBJ1-2 - TRBV11-3 TRBD1 TGTGCCAGCAGCTTAACGCGACAGGGTGACGGCTACACCTTC CASSLTRQGDGYTF
TRBJ2-1 - TRBV27 TRBD1 TGTGCCAGCAGCCCCAGTGGCGGGACAGGGGGCAATGAGCAGTTCTTC CASSPSGGTGGNEQFF
TRBJ2-1 - TRBV28 TRBD1 TGTGCCAGCAGTTCGGGACAGCTCTCCTACAATGAGCAGTTCTTC CASSSGQLSYNEQFF
TRBJ1-2 once TRBV10-2 - TGCGCCAGCAGTGAGTCGAGCAGGGAGAGGGGAGGCTACACCTTC CASSESSRERGGYTF
TRBJ2-3 - TRBV9 - TGTGCCAGCAGCGTAACGGGTAGCACAGATACGCAGTATTTT CASSVTGSTDTQYF
TRBJ1-1 - TRBV19 TRBD1 TGTGCCAGTAGTTGGACAGGGCTGGCTTTCTTT CASSWTGLAFF
TRBJ2-3 once TRBV9 - TGTGCCAGCAGCGTAGGACAGTGGTCTCCAGATACGCAGTATTTT CASSVGQWSPDTQYF
TRBJ1-1 few TRBV19 - TGTGCCAGTAGTATAACGGAGAACACTGAAGCTTTCTTT CASSITENTEAFF
TRBJ2-6 - TRBV7-9 - TGTGCCAGCACCGCAGCTTCCACGGCCGGGGCCAACGTCCTGACTTTC CASTAASTAGANVLTF
TRBJ1-2 - TRBV28 - TGTGCCAGCAGTTTCCCTCGGGGGGGTGCGGGTCACACCTTC CASSFPRGGAGHTF
TRBJ2-3 - TRBV7-6 TRBD1 TGTGCCAGCAGCTTCACAGGGGTCGGGGCAGATACGCAGTATTTT CASSFTGVGADTQYF
TRBJ1-5 - TRBV5-4 - TGTGCCAGCAGCTTGTACGGTAGCAATCAGCCCCAGCATTTT CASSLYGSNQPQHF
TRBJ2-7 - TRBV6-5 TRBD1 TGTGCCAGCCAGACAGGGGAGTACGAGCAGTACTTC CASQTGEYEQYF
TRBJ1-3 - TRBV5-5 - TGTGCCAGCAGCTTGGCCGGCACCTTCCTTGGAAACACCATATATTTT CASSLAGTFLGNTIYF
TRBJ2-1 - TRBV6-1 - TGTGCCAGCAGTCACGAGACCGGATACAATGAGCAGTTCTTC CASSHETGYNEQFF
TRBJ2-5 - TRBV5-1 - TGCGCCAGCAGCTTTCAGGGGTTTAGAGAGACCCAGTACTTC CASSFQGFRETQYF
TRBJ2-5 once TRBV11-2 TRBD2 TGTGCCAGCAGCCCCGGGGTAGCGGGGGGGCCAGTCAGAGAGACCCAGTACTTC CASSPGVAGGPVRETQYF
TRBJ1-3 once TRBV19 TRBD1 TGTGCCAGTAGTCCGGCATTTGCGGGGACAGCAGGAAACACCATATATTTT CASSPAFAGTAGNTIYF
TRBJ1-5 - TRBV6-4 - TGTGCCAGCAGTGAAATATCAGGACAGCCCCAGCATTTT CASSEISGQPQHF
TRBJ1-2 - TRBV5-1 - TGCGCCAGCAGGGATACCGAGGGGACCGCCACCTTC CASRDTEGTATF